Included here is one T cell receptor (beta chain) sequence, with context. Antigen specificity is unknown. The sample originates from a study of T cells after yellow fever vaccination. The study, taken as a whole, reports: Reappearance after the booster was observed for most primary-vaccination clones (96% CD4, over 70% CD8).

They built TCR cDNA with 5'RACE template switching, a step that put in a universal primer site and UMIs. TCRdb re-called the 5' RACE reads with MiXCR, one entry per CDR3 protein. The sample records 180,000 or so distinct CDR3 sequences, approximately 9.9% being singletons. The CDR3 runs to 15 residues. Germline CDR1 MGHRA, CDR2 YSYEKL. V shed 0 bases and J shed 5 bases, with 11 bases lying between them. Sequencing was performed on CD8+ T cells sorted from PBMCs, taken 15 days after the yellow fever booster vaccination. This rearrangement joins TRBV4-1 to TRBJ2-1; unclear D gene. This clonotype originated in a man between 18 and 29 years old who received the YFV17D yellow fever vaccine. CDR3 DNA sequence: TGCGCCAGCAGCCAAGAGAACTTTCATGACAATGAGCAGTTCTTC. It yields the protein CASSQENFHDNEQFF.